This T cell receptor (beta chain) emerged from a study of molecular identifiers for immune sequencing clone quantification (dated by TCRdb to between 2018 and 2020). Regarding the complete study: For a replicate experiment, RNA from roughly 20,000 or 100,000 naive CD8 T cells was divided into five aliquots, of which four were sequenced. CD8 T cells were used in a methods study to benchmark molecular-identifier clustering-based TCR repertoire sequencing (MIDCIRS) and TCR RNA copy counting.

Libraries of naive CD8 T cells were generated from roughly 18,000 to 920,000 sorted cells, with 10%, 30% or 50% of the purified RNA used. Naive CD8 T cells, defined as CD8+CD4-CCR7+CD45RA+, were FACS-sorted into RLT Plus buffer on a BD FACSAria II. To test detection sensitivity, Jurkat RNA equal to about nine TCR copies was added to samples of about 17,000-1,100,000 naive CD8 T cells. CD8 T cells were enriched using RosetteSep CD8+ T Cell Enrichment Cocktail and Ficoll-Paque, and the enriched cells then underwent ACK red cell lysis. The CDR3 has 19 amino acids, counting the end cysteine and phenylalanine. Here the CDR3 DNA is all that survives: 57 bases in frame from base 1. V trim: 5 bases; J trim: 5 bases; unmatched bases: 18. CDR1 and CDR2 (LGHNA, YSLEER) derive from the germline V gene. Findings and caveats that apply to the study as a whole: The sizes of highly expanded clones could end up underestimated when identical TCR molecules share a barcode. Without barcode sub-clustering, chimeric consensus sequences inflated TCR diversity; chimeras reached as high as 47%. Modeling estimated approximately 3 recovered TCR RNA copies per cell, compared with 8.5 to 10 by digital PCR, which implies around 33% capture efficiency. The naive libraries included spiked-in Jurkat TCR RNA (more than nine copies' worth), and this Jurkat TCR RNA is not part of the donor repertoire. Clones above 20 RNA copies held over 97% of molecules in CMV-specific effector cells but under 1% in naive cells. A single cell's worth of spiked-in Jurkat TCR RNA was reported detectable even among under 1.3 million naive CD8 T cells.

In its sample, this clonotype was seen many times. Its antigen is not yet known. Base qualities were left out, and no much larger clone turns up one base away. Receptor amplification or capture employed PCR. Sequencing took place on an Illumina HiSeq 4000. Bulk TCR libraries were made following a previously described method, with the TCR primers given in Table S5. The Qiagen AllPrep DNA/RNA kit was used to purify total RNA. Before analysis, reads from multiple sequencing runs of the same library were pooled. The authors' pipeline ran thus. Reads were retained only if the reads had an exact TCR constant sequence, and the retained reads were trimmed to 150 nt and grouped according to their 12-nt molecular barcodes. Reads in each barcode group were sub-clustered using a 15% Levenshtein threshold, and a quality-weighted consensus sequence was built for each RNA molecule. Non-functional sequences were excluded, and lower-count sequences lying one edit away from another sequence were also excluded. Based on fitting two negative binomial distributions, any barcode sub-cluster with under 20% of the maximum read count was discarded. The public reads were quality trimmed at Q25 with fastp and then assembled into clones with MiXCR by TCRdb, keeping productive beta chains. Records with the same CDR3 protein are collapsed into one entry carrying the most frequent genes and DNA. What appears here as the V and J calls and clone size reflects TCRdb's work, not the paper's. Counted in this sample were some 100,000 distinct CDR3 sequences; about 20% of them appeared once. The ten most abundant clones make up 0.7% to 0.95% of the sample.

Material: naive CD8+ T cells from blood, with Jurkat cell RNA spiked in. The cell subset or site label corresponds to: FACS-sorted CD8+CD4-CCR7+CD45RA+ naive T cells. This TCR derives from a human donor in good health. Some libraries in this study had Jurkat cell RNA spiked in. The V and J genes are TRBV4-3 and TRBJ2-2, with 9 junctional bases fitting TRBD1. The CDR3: CASSKTGTGSPFGTGELFF. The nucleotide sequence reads TGCGCCAGCAGCAAAACCGGGACAGGGAGTCCCTTTGGGACCGGGGAGCTGTTTTTT.